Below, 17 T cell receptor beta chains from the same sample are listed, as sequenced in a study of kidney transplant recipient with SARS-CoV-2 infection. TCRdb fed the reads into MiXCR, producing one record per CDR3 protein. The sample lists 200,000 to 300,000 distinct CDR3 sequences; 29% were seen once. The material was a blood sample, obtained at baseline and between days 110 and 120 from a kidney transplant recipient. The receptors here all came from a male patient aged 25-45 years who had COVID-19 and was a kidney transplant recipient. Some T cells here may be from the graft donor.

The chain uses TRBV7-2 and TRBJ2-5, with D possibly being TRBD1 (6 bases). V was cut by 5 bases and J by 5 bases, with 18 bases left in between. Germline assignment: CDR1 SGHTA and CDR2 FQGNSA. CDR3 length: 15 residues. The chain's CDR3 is CASSQAAGVAETQYF. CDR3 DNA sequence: TGTGCCAGCAGCCAGGCGGCAGGGGTTGCCGAGACCCAGTACTTC. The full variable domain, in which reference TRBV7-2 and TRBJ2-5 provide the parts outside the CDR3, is GAGVSQSPSNKVTEKGKDVELRCDPISGHTALYWYRQSLGQGLEFLIYFQGNSAPDKSGLPSDRFSAERTGGSVSTLTIQRTQQEDSAVYLCASSQAAGVAETQYFGPGTRLLVL.

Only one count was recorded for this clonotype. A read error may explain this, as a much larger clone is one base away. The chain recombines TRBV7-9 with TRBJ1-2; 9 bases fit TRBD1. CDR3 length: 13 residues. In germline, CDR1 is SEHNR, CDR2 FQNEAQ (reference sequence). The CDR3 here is CASSGTGNYDYTF. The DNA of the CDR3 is TGTGCCAGCAGCGGGACAGGGAATTATGACTACACCTTC.

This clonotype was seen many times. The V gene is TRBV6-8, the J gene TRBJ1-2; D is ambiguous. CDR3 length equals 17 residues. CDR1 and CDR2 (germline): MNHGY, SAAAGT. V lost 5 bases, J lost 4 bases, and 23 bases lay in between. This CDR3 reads CASSARQRSRKTYGYTF. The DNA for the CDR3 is TGTGCCAGCAGTGCACGTCAACGCTCTAGAAAGACCTATGGCTACACCTTC.

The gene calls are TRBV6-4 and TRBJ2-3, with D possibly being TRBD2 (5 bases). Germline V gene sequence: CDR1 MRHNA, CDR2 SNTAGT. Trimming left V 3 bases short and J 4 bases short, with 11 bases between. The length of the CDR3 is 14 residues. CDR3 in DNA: TGTGCCAGCAGTGAAAGGTGGCGGGCAGATACGCAGTATTTT. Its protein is CASSERWRADTQYF.

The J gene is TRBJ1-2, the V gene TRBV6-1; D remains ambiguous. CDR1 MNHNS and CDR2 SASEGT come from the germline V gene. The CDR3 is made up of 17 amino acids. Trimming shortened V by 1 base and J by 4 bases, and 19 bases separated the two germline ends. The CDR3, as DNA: TGTGCCAGCAGTGAAGACAACTGCACCGGAAAGACCTATGGCTACACCTTC. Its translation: CASSEDNCTGKTYGYTF.

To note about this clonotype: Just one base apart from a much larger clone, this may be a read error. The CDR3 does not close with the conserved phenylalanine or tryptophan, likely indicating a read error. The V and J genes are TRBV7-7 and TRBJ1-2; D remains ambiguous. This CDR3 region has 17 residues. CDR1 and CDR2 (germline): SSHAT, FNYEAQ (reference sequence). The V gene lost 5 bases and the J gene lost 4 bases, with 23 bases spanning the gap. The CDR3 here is CASSPIGKCRKTYGYTL. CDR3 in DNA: TGTGCCAGCAGCCCGATAGGTAAGTGCCGAAAGACCTATGGCTACACCCTC.

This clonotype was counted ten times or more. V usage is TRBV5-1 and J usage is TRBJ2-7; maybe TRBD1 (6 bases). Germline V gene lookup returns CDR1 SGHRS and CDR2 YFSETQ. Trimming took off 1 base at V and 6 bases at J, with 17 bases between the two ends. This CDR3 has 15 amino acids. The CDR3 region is CASSLSPLLGGEQYF. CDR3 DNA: TGCGCCAGCAGCTTGTCGCCCCTCTTAGGGGGCGAGCAGTACTTC.

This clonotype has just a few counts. The CDR3 spells CASSVPGTTYNEQFF. Here the CDR3 DNA reads TGTGCCAGCAGCGTCCCCGGGACCACCTACAATGAGCAGTTCTTC. This rearrangement joins TRBV7-2 to TRBJ2-1; D is perhaps TRBD1 or TRBD2 (5 bases each). V was pared by 5 bases and J by 2 bases, with 13 bases between. CDR3 length equals 15 residues. CDR1 SGHTA and CDR2 FQGNSA come from the germline V gene.

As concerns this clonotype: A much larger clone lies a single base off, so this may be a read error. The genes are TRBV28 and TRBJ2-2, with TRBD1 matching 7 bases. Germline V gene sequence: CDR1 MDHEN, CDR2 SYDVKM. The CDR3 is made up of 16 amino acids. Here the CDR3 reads CASGFPGQRYTGELFF. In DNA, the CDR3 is TGTGCCAGCGGTTTCCCGGGACAGCGATACACCGGGGAGCTGTTTTTT.

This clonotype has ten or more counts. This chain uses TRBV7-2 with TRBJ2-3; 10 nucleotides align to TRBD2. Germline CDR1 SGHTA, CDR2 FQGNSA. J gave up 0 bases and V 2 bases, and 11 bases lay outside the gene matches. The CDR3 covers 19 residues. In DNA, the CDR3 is TGTGCCAGCAGCTTACAGGTTGGACTAGCGGTTGCTAGCACAGATACGCAGTATTTT. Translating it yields CASSLQVGLAVASTDTQYF.

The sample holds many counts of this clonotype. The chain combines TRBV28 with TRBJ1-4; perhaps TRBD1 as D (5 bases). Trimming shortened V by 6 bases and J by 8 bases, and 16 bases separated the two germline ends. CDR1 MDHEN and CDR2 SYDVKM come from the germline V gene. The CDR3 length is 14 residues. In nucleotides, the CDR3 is TGTGCCAGCAGCCCGGGAGGGGCTGAAGAAAAACTGTTTTTT. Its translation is CASSPGGAEEKLFF.

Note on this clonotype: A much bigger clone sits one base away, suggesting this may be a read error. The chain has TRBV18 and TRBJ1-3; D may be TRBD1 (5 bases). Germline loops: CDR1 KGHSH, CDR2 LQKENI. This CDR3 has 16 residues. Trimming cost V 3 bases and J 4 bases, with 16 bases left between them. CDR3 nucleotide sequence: TGTGCCAGCTCACCCGACGGGGCGTCTATAGGAAACACCATATATTTT. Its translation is CASSPDGASIGNTIYF.

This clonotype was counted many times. For the CDR3, the DNA is TGTGCCAGCAGCGTAGGTCAGGGGCGGAGGCAGTATTTT. This gives the protein CASSVGQGRRQYF. The chain has TRBV9 and TRBJ2-3; tentatively, D is TRBD1 (6 bases). This CDR3 spans 13 amino acids. V dropped 0 bases and J dropped 11 bases, with 13 bases sitting between them. The germline V gene encodes CDR1 SGDLS and CDR2 YYNGEE.

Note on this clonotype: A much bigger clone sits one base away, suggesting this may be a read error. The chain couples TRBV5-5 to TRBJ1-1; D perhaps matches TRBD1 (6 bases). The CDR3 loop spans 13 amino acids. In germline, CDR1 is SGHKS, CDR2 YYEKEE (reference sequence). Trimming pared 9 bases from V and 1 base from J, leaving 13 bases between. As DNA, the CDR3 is TGTGCCAACAGTTGGGGGCGGAACACTGAAGCTTTCTTT. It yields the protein CANSWGRNTEAFF.

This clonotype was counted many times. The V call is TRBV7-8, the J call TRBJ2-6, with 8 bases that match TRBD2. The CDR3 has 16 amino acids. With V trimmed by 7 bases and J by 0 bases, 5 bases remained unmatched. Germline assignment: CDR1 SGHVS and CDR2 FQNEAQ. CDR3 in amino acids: CASTLRGGSGANVLTF. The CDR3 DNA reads TGTGCCAGCACCCTACGGGGGGGCTCTGGGGCCAACGTCCTGACTTTC.

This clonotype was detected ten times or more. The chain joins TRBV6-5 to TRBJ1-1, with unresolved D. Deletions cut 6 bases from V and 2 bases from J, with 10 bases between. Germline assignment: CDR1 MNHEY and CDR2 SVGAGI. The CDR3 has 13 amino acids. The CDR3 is CASRTTRNTEAFF. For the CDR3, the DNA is TGTGCCAGCAGAACGACAAGAAACACTGAAGCTTTCTTT.

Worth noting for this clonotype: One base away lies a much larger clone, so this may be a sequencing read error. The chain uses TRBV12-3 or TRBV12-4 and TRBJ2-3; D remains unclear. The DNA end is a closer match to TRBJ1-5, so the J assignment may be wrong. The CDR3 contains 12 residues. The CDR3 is CASMDEVDTQHF. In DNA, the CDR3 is TGTGCCAGCATGGACGAGGTGGATACGCAGCATTTT.